This TCR beta chain comes out of a study of T cells in Graves' hyperthyroidism and ophthalmopathy. Study-level findings and limits: Ophthalmopathy and stable hyperthyroidism were separated by a 13 V-J model. Blood also carried most thyroid clonotypes expanded above 0.001.

Each person with ophthalmopathy scored at least 3 on the Clinical Activity Score, reached NOSPECS grade 4 or higher, and had been ill under 3 months. Cells are PBMCs isolated from more than 8.5 ml of fresh blood. This CDR3 region has 17 residues. The junction had 13 bases not matched to a gene; V was cut back by 4 bases and J by 4 bases. The germline gives CDR1 LGHNA, CDR2 YSLEER. RNA transcripts gave rise to amplified TCR beta CDR3 regions. Initially, a first-round RT-PCR of the TCR CDR3 employed the HTBI primer set. TCRdb analysed the multiplex PCR reads with MiXCR anew, one entry per CDR3 protein. Of some 490,000 distinct CDR3 sequences listed, about 20% are singletons. As regards this clonotype: Antigen unknown.

The chain uses TRBV4-3 and TRBJ2-1, with 7 bases that match TRBD1. Sequenced sample: blood. This receptor was identified in a woman in her 70s with Graves' ophthalmopathy. The CDR3 sequence is CASSLVPGTVMYNEQFF. The CDR3 nucleotides are TGCGCCAGCAGCCTAGTTCCCGGGACAGTTATGTACAATGAGCAGTTCTTC.